A single sample gave rise to the 24 T cell receptor beta chains below, sequenced in a study of blood T cell repertoires in COVID-19. TCRdb's table, derived via immunoSEQ multiplex PCR, lists solely in-frame clones and lacks some. The sample holds 470,000 or so clones, approximately 83% seen once. The sequencing sample was made of peripheral blood. Receptor source: a human donor in a cohort sampled during active COVID-19.

The chain employs TRBV10-3 and TRBJ2-3, with 11 nucleotides matching TRBD2. This CDR3 has 17 residues. CDR1 ENHRY and CDR2 SYGVKD come from the germline V gene. V was clipped by 6 bases and J by 3 bases; unmatched bases: 11. The CDR3 is CAISQGLAGAKTDTQYF. In DNA form, the CDR3 reads TGTGCCATCAGCCAAGGACTAGCGGGCGCCAAGACAGATACGCAGTATTTT.

The gene calls are TRBV7-9 and TRBJ2-7, with 10 bases lining up with TRBD2. The CDR3 totals 14 residues. Trimming took 4 bases from V and 5 from J; bases not matched to a gene: 5. The germline V gene has CDR1 SEHNR and CDR2 FQNEAQ (reference sequence). The CDR3 bases are TGTGCCAGCAGCTCACTAGCGGGAAGTCACGAGCAGTACTTC. This translates into CASSSLAGSHEQYF.

The chain carries TRBV9 and TRBJ2-3; D is ambiguous. CDR3 size: 15 residues. V was shortened by 6 bases and J by 3 bases, with 17 bases between the two germline ends. CDR1 and CDR2 (germline): SGDLS, YYNGEE. The CDR3 spells CASTRALLQTDTQYF. In nucleotides, the CDR3 is TGTGCCAGCACCCGAGCGCTTTTACAAACAGATACGCAGTATTTT.

The V call is TRBV11-2, the J call TRBJ2-7, with 7 bases lining up with TRBD2. V was pared by 3 bases and J by 5 bases, with 10 bases of the junction left unmatched. Germline values: CDR1 SGHAT, CDR2 FQNNGV. This CDR3 region has 15 residues. The CDR3 here is CASSFSGLDKHEQYF. CDR3 in DNA: TGTGCCAGCAGCTTTTCCGGACTAGATAAACACGAGCAGTACTTC.

The chain has TRBV9 and TRBJ1-1; 9 bases are shared with TRBD1. Trimming took 0 bases from V and 1 from J; bases not matched to a gene: 4. This CDR3 is built from 16 residues. Germline loops: CDR1 SGDLS, CDR2 YYNGEE. In nucleotides, the CDR3 is TGTGCCAGCAGCGTAGTTGACAGGGGGTGGAACACTGAAGCTTTCTTT. Protein: CASSVVDRGWNTEAFF.

J is TRBJ2-1 and V is TRBV7-9; 12 positions match TRBD2. The ends lost 5 bases at V and 0 bases at J; junction bases unmatched: 5. This CDR3 spans 17 amino acids. Germline CDR1 reads SEHNR; CDR2 reads FQNEAQ (reference sequence). The CDR3 sequence: CASSPSGRGSSYNEQFF. For the CDR3, the DNA is TGTGCCAGCAGCCCTAGCGGGAGGGGGAGCTCCTACAATGAGCAGTTCTTC.

This chain joins TRBV21-1 and TRBJ2-1; TRBD1 reflects the table's D call only, with no check against the DNA. TRBV21-1 is assigned pseudogene status. The CDR3 consists of 14 residues. The CDR3 DNA is TGTGCCAGCAGCACCCAGACAGGGATGGGGGGACTGTTCTTC. Residues: CASSTQTGMGGLFF.

V is TRBV6-5 and J is TRBJ2-7, with a possible D match to TRBD2 (5 bases). Trimming removed 2 bases at V and 4 bases at J, with 12 bases between. The CDR3 sequence is 14 residues long. The V gene's germline CDR1 is MNHEY and CDR2 SVGAGI. Here the CDR3 reads CASSYDAGRYEQYF. Here the CDR3 DNA reads TGTGCCAGCAGTTACGACGCGGGCCGGTACGAGCAGTACTTC.

This clone was observed a single time. J is TRBJ1-4 and V is TRBV6-1, with a weak D call TRBD1 (6 bases). Germline assignment: CDR1 MNHNS and CDR2 SASEGT. Deletions cut 7 bases from V and 6 bases from J, with 18 bases between. This CDR3 spans 15 amino acids. Here the CDR3 reads CASKLTGSWDEKLFF. The CDR3 region has the DNA TGTGCCAGCAAGCTGACAGGCTCATGGGATGAAAAACTGTTTTTT.

The chain joins TRBV29-1 to TRBJ1-1, with unresolved D. Germline lookup yields CDR1 SQVTM and CDR2 ANQGSEA. The CDR3 is 12 residues long. Trimming took 0 bases from V and 4 from J, leaving 6 bases between them. The CDR3 bases are TGCAGCGTTGAAGATTTCGGCACTGAAGCTTTCTTT. It yields the protein CSVEDFGTEAFF. The complete variable domain, with remaining parts taken from reference TRBV29-1 and TRBJ1-1, reads SAVISQKPSRDICQRGTSLTIQCQVDSQVTMMFWYRQQPGQSLTLIATANQGSEATYESGFVIDKFPISRPNLTFSTLTVSNMSPEDSSIYLCSVEDFGTEAFFGQGTRLTVV.

The chain carries TRBV25-1 and TRBJ1-1, with a weak D call TRBD1 (5 bases). This CDR3 has 13 amino acids. The germline CDR1 and CDR2 sequences are MGHDK and SYGVNS. Trimming shortened V by 3 bases and J by 8 bases, and 13 bases separated the two germline ends. CDR3 region: CASSETRGEEAFF. The CDR3 DNA reads TGTGCCAGCAGTGAGACCCGGGGGGAAGAAGCTTTCTTT. Based on the CDR3 plus reference TRBV25-1 and TRBJ1-1, the full variable domain is EADIYQTPRYLVIGTGKKITLECSQTMGHDKMYWYQQDPGMELHLIHYSYGVNSTEKGDLSSESTVSRIRTEHFPLTLESARPSHTSQYLCASSETRGEEAFFGQGTRLTVV.

Concerning this clone itself: This CDR3 is also generated by other DNA sequences in the sample. The chain carries TRBV2 and TRBJ1-5, with unresolved D. V lost 6 bases and J lost 6, with 6 bases in between. The CDR3 has 11 amino acids. Per germline, CDR1 SNHLY and CDR2 FYNNEI. The CDR3 spells CASRGGQPQHF. The DNA of the CDR3 is TGTGCCAGCAGGGGAGGTCAGCCCCAGCATTTT. Full variable domain (rest looked up from reference TRBV2 and TRBJ1-5): EPEVTQTPSHQVTQMGQEVILRCVPISNHLYFYWYRQILGQKVEFLVSFYNNEISEKSEIFDDQFSVERPDGSNFTLKIRSTKLEDSAMYFCASRGGQPQHFGDGTRLSIL.

The chain has TRBV27 and TRBJ2-7, with TRBD2 matching over 14 bases. Germline-derived CDR1 and CDR2 are MNHEY and SMNVEV (reference sequence). The trim removed 8 bases at V and 4 bases at J, leaving 10 bases unmatched. This CDR3 region has 16 residues. The CDR3: CASRLAGGPSGYEQYF. CDR3 sequence (DNA): TGTGCCAGCCGACTAGCGGGAGGGCCGAGCGGGTACGAGCAGTACTTC.

The chain employs TRBV30 and TRBJ1-5; 11 bases align to TRBD1. The length of the CDR3 is 15 residues. J was trimmed by 4 bases and V by 2 bases; bases with no gene match: 4. Per the germline V gene, CDR1 is GTSNPN and CDR2 is SVGIG (reference sequence). The CDR3: CAWSRGQGGNQPQHF. The CDR3 nucleotides are TGTGCCTGGAGTAGGGGACAGGGGGGGAATCAGCCCCAGCATTTT.

The rearrangement uses TRBV29-1 and TRBJ2-7; 7 nucleotides match TRBD1. Germline V gene sequence: CDR1 SQVTM, CDR2 ANQGSEA. CDR3 length: 17 amino acids. With 2 bases clipped from V and 3 bases from J, the junction kept 16 bases outside the gene matches. The CDR3 DNA is TGCAGCGTTGAATTCACCACCCGGGACAGCCAAAACTACGAGCAGTACTTC. Translation gives CSVEFTTRDSQNYEQYF.

This chain connects TRBV4-1 to TRBJ2-1; D gene unclear. Germline V gives CDR1 MGHRA, CDR2 YSYEKL. The V end lost 4 bases, the J end lost 0 bases, and 16 bases lay between the germline ends. The CDR3 has 17 residues. The CDR3 coding sequence is TGCGCCAGCAGCCGGAACCCGCATCAGGACTCCTACAATGAGCAGTTCTTC. Residues: CASSRNPHQDSYNEQFF.

The chain has TRBV5-1 and TRBJ1-2, with a weak D call TRBD1 (6 bases). Per germline, CDR1 SGHRS and CDR2 YFSETQ. The CDR3 is 13 amino acids. Trimming stripped 2 bases from V and 3 bases from J, with 8 bases between. The CDR3 DNA sequence: TGCGCCAGCAGCTTCGAGGGGGACTATGGCTACACCTTC. It encodes CASSFEGDYGYTF.

The chain employs TRBV28 and TRBJ1-2, with D perhaps TRBD1 (6 bases). CDR1 MDHEN and CDR2 SYDVKM come from the germline V gene. The CDR3 runs 14 residues. Between the trimmed V and J ends, which lost 6 bases and 8 bases, there was a span of 19 bases. Here the CDR3 DNA reads TGTGCCAGCAGCACGACAGGAAACCTCTGGGGCTACACCTTC. This gives the protein CASSTTGNLWGYTF.

V usage is TRBV18 and J usage is TRBJ1-4; 7 bases map to TRBD1. Trimming took 3 bases from V and 5 from J; bases not matched to a gene: 0. The CDR3 contains 13 residues. Germline-derived CDR1 and CDR2 are KGHSH and LQKENI. CDR3 region: CASSPGQNEKLFF. CDR3 sequence (DNA): TGTGCCAGCTCACCGGGACAGAATGAAAAACTGTTTTTT.

This rearrangement joins TRBV9 to TRBJ1-1; 7 bases fit TRBD1. V shed 3 bases and J 6 bases; nucleotides not matched to a gene: 8. The CDR3 is 14 residues long. Germline lookup yields CDR1 SGDLS and CDR2 YYNGEE. This CDR3 is CASSAPGGHAEAFF. DNA of the CDR3: TGTGCCAGCAGCGCCCCAGGGGGTCATGCTGAAGCTTTCTTT.

The chain couples TRBV6-6 to TRBJ1-3; 7 nucleotides align to TRBD1. The CDR3 loop spans 18 amino acids. Germline CDR1 reads MNHNY; CDR2 reads SVGAGI (reference sequence). J gave up 0 bases and V 5 bases, and 13 bases lay outside the gene matches. The CDR3 loop is CASSPRLTGKFSGNTIYF. CDR3 nucleotides: TGTGCCAGCAGTCCGCGACTGACAGGGAAGTTCTCTGGAAACACCATATATTTT.

CDR3 sequence: CASSDGGNTEAFF. The CDR3 DNA reads TGTGCCAGCAGCGACGGGGGGAACACTGAAGCTTTCTTT. The chain employs TRBV5-8 and TRBJ1-1; maybe TRBD1 (5 bases). The CDR3 covers 13 residues. Trimming removed 4 bases from V and 1 base from J, with 8 bases in between. Germline CDR1 reads SGHTS; CDR2 reads YDEGEE. Filled out from reference TRBV5-8 and TRBJ1-1, the complete variable domain reads EAGVTQSPTHLIKTRGQQATLRCSPISGHTSVYWYQQALGLGLQFLLWYDEGEERNRGNFPPRFSGRQFPNYSSELNVNALELEDSALYLCASSDGGNTEAFFGQGTRLTVV.

This clone was seen just once. The rearrangement links TRBV5-1 to TRBJ1-2, with a weak D call TRBD1 (5 bases). The CDR3 runs 15 residues. V lost 4 bases, J lost 4 bases, and 17 bases lay in between. Germline V CDR1 and CDR2: SGHRS, YFSETQ. The CDR3 loop is CASSLHRQRSYGYTF. CDR3 DNA sequence: TGCGCCAGCAGCCTCCACCGACAGCGCTCCTATGGCTACACCTTC.

The chain has TRBV29-1 and TRBJ2-7; 8 nucleotides agree with TRBD1. The CDR3 spans 13 residues. The germline V gene has CDR1 SQVTM and CDR2 ANQGSEA. The V and J ends lost 7 bases and 3 bases, in that order; junction bases with no gene match: 8. The CDR3 region has the DNA TGCAGCGCCGCCCTACAGGGGGTCTACGAGCAGTACTTC. Protein product: CSAALQGVYEQYF.